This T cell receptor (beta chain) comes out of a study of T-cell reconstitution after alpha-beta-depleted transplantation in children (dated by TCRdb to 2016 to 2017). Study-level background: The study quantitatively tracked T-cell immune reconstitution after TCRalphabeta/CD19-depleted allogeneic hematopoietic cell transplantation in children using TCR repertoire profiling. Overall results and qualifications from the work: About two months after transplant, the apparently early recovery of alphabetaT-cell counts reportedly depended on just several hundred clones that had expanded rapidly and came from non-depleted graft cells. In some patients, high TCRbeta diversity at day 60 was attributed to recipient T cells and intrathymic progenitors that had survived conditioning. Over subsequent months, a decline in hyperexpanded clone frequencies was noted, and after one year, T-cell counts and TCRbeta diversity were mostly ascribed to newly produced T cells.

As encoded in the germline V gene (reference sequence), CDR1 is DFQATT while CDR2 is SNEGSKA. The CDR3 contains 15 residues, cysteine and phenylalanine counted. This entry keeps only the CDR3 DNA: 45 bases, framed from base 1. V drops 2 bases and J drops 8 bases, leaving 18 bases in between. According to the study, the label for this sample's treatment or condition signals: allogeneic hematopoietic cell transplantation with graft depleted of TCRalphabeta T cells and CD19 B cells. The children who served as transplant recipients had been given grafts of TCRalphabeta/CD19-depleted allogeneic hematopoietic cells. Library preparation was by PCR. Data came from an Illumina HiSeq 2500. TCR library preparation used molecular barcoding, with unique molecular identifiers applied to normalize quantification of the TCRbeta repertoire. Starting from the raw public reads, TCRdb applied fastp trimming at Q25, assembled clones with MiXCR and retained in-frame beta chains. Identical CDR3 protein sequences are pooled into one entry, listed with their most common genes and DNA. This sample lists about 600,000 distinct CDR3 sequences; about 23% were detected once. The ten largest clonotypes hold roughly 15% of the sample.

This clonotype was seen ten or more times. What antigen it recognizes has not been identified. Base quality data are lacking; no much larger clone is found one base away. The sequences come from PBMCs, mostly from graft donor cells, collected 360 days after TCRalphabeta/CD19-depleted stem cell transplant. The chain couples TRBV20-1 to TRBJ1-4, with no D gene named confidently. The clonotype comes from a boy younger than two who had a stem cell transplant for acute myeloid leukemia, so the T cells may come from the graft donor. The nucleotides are TGCAGTGCTAGAACCTTTAACAGAGGAACGGAAAAACTGTTTTTT. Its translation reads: CSARTFNRGTEKLFF.